This record looks at one T cell receptor (beta chain) sequence and its context. The antigen remains undetermined. This sample includes further DNA sequences coding for the same CDR3. The germline V and J ends were trimmed by 7 bases and 0 bases, with 7 bases remaining between them. Germline V gene sequence: CDR1 SNHLY, CDR2 FYNNEI. CDR3 length: 13 amino acids. The sample belongs to a study of cytomegalovirus exposure and HLA in healthy donors. Study-level information: Among the roughly 400 genotyped donors, 65% to 85% were placed in the Caucasian-associated ancestry cluster.

Amplification used 60 Vbeta primers and 13 Jbeta primers. Assay: immunoSEQ multiplex PCR; the TCRdb copy retains only in-frame clones and omits some. The sample has about 150,000 clones, roughly 82% seen once; the top ten hold 6.6%. Broader study findings: A list of around 160 TCR beta chains associated with cytomegalovirus was given. The records held CMV serostatus as the only immune exposure information.

Though nominally healthy at sampling, donors likely had unrecorded immune exposures. The chain couples TRBV2 to TRBJ1-3; no definite D call. The sample was PBMCs. The clonotype originates from a woman in her forties or fifties in good health and CMV-seropositive. The CDR3 sequence is CASKRDSGNTIYF. CDR3 bases: TGTGCCAGCAAGCGTGACTCTGGAAACACCATATATTTT.